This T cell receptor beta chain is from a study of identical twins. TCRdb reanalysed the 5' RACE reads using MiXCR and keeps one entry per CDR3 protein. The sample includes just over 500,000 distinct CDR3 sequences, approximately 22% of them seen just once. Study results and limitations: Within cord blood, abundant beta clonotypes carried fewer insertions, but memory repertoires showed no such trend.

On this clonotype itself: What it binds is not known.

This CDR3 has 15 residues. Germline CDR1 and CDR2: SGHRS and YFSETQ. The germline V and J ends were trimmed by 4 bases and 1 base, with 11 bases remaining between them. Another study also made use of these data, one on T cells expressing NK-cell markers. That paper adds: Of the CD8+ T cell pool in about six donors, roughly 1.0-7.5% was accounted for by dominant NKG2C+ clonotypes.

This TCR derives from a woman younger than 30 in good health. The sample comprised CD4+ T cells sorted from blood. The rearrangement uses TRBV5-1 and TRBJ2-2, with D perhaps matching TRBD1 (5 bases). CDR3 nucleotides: TGCGCCAGCAGCCCGCGCAGGGTGAACACCGGGGAGCTGTTTTTT. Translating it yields CASSPRRVNTGELFF.